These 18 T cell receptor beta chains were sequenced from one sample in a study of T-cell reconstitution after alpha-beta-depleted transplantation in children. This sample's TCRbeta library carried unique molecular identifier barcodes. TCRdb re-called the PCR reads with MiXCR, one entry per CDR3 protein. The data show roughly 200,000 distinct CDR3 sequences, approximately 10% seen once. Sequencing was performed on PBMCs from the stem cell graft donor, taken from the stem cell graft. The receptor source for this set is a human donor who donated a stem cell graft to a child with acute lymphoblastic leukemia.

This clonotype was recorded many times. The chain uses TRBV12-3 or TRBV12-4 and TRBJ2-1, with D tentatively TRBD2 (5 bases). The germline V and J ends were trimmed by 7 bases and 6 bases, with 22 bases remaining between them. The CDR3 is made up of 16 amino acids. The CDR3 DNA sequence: TGTGCCAGCAAACCGTCCGAGGGTCGTCCCACCAATGAGCAGTTCTTC. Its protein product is CASKPSEGRPTNEQFF.

The chain's CDR3 is CASSPLSGAEYTQYF. CDR3 nucleotide sequence: TGCGCCAGCAGCCCCCTTTCGGGGGCGGAATATACGCAGTATTTT. The chain has TRBV5-1 and TRBJ2-3; D assignment may be TRBD1 or TRBD2 (6 bases each). The germline CDR1 and CDR2 sequences are SGHRS and YFSETQ. The CDR3 loop spans 15 amino acids. V was pared by 4 bases and J by 7 bases, with 19 bases between.

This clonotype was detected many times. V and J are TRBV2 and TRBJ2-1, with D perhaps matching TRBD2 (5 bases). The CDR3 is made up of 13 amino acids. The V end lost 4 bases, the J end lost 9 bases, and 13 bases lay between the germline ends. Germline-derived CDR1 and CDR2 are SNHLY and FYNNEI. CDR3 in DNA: TGTGCCAGCAGTGGGGAACTAGGCGGTGAGCAGTTCTTC. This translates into CASSGELGGEQFF.

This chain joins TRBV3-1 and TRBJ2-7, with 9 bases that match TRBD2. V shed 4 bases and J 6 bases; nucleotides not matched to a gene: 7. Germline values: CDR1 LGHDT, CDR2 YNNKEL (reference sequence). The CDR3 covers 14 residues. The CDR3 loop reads CASSRAGGPGEQYF. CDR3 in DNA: TGTGCCAGCAGCCGAGCGGGGGGCCCCGGCGAGCAGTACTTC.

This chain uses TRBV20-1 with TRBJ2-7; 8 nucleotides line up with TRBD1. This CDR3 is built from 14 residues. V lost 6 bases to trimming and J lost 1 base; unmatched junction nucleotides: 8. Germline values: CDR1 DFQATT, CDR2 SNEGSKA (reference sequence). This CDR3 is CSANHRGSSYEQYF. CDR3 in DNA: TGCAGTGCCAACCACAGGGGGTCATCCTACGAGCAGTACTTC.

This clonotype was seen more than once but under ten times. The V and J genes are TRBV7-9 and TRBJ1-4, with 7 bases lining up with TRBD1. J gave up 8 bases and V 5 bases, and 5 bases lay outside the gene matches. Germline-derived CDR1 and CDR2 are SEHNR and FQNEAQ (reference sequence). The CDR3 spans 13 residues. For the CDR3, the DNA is TGTGCCAGCAGCCCGGTGGGACAGGAAAAACTGTTTTTT. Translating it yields CASSPVGQEKLFF.

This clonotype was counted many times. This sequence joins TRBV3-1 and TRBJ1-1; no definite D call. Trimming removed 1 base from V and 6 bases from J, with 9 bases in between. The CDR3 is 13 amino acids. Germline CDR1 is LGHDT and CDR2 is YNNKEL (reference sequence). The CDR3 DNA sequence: TGTGCCAGCAGCCAAGGTTGGTGGGCTGAAGCTTTCTTT. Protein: CASSQGWWAEAFF.

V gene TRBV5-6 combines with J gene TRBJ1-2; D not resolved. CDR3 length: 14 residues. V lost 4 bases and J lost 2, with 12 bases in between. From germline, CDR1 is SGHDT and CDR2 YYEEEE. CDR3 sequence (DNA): TGTGCCAGCAGCCTAGTGGGGTACAACTATGGCTACACCTTC. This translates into CASSLVGYNYGYTF.

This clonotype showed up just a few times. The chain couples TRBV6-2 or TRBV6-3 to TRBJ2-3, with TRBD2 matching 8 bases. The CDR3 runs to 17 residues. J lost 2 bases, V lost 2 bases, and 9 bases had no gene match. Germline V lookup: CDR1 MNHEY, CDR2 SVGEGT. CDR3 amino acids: CASSYPQRGPFTDTQYF. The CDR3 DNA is TGTGCCAGCAGTTACCCTCAGCGGGGGCCATTCACAGATACGCAGTATTTT.

The CDR3 is CASSRGGYEQYF. Written as DNA, the CDR3 is TGTGCCAGCAGCCGGGGGGGCTACGAGCAGTACTTC. V and J are TRBV6-6 and TRBJ2-7, with TRBD2 matching 8 bases. Germline CDR1 reads MNHNY; CDR2 reads SVGAGI (reference sequence). The trim removed 6 bases at V and 3 bases at J, leaving 1 base unmatched. The CDR3 is 12 residues long.

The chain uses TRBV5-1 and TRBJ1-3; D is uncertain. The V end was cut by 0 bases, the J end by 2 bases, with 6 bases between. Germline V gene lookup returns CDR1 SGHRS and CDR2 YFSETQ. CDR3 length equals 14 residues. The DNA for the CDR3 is TGCGCCAGCAGCTTGGTGGCAACTGGAAACACCATATATTTT. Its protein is CASSLVATGNTIYF.

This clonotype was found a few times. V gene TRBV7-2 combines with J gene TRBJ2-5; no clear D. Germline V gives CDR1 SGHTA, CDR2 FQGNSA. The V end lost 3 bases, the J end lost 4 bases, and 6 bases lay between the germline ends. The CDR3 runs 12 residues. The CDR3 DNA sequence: TGTGCCAGCAGCTTTTTTTCAGAGACCCAGTACTTC. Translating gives CASSFFSETQYF.

The CDR3: CASSPARDAYGYTF. The CDR3 region has the DNA TGTGCCAGCTCACCAGCAAGGGATGCCTATGGCTACACCTTC. The chain joins TRBV18 to TRBJ1-2; no clear D. Trimming shortened V by 2 bases and J by 4 bases, and 11 bases separated the two germline ends. The CDR3 sequence is 14 residues long. The germline V gene has CDR1 KGHSH and CDR2 LQKENI.

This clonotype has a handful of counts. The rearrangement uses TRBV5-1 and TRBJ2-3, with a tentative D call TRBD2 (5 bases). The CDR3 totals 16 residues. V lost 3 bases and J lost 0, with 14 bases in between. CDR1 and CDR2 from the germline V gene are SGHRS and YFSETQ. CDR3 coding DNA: TGCGCCAGCAGCTACGAAGGACGGACTAGCACAGATACGCAGTATTTT. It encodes CASSYEGRTSTDTQYF.

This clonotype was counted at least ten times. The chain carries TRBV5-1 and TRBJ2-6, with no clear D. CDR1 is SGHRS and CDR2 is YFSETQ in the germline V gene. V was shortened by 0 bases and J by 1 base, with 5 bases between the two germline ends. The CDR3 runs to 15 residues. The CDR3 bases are TGCGCCAGCAGCTTGGAGGCTTCTGGGGCCAACGTCCTGACTTTC. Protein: CASSLEASGANVLTF.

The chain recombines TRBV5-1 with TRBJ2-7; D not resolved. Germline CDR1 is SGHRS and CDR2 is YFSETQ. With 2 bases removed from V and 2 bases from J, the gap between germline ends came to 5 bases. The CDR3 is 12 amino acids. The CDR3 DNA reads TGCGCCAGCAGCTTTGGGACCTACGAGCAGTACTTC. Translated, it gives CASSFGTYEQYF.

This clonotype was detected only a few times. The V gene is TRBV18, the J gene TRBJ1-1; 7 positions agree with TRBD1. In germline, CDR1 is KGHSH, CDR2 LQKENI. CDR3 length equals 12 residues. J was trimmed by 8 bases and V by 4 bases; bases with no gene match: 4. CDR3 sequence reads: CASSQGQSEAFF. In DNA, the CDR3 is TGTGCCAGCTCACAGGGACAGTCAGAAGCTTTCTTT.

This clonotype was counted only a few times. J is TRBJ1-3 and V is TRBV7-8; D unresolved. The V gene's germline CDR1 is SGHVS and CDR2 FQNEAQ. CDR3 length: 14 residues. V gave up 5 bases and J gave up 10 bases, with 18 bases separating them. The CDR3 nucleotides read TGTGCCAGCAGCCCCCCGCCCCAGCTCGATACCATATATTTT. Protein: CASSPPPQLDTIYF. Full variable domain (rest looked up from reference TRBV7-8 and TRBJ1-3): GAGVSQSPRYKVAKRGQDVALRCDPISGHVSLFWYQQALGQGPEFLTYFQNEAQLDKSGLPSDRFFAERPEGSVSTLKIQRTQQEDSAVYLCASSPPPQLDTIYFGEGSWLTVV.